Below, 5 T cell receptor beta chains from the same sample are listed, as sequenced in a study of blood T cell repertoires in COVID-19. Profiled with immunoSEQ multiplex PCR; TCRdb holds only in-frame clones, not every one. The sample yields about 310,000 clones, approximately 85% seen once. Sequencing input: PBMCs or T cells enriched from blood (not recorded which). Receptors originate from a man aged 25-40 years who had recovered from COVID-19.

The V and J genes are TRBV2 and TRBJ1-6; D possibly corresponds to TRBD1 (5 bases). Germline V gene data show CDR1 as SNHLY and CDR2 as FYNNEI. Trimming cost V 2 bases and J 9 bases, with 17 bases left between them. The CDR3 is 16 residues long. CDR3 region: CASSERAQAGLSPLHF. CDR3 nucleotides: TGTGCCAGCAGTGAACGGGCGCAGGCGGGGCTTTCACCCCTCCACTTT. The variable domain in full, completed from reference TRBV2 and TRBJ1-6, reads EPEVTQTPSHQVTQMGQEVILRCVPISNHLYFYWYRQILGQKVEFLVSFYNNEISEKSEIFDDQFSVERPDGSNFTLKIRSTKLEDSAMYFCASSERAQAGLSPLHFGNGTRLTVT.

This sequence joins TRBV5-1 and TRBJ1-2, with TRBD1 matching over 7 bases. With V trimmed by 5 bases and J by 4 bases, 11 bases remained unmatched. CDR1 SGHRS and CDR2 YFSETQ come from the germline V gene. The CDR3 sequence is 15 residues long. CDR3: CASSFGQAEGYGYTF. The CDR3 DNA sequence: TGCGCCAGCAGTTTCGGACAGGCTGAGGGCTATGGCTACACCTTC.

V is TRBV7-6 and J is TRBJ2-5; 10 bases line up with TRBD2. V dropped 3 bases and J dropped 5; count of bases not matched to a gene: 3. CDR3 length: 14 residues. The germline CDR1 and CDR2 sequences are SGHVS and FNYEAQ. The chain's CDR3 is CASSFSGGRETQYF. The CDR3 bases are TGTGCCAGCAGCTTTAGCGGGGGGCGGGAGACCCAGTACTTC.

This chain uses TRBV21-1 with TRBJ2-7; TRBD2 is the table's D call, not checked against the DNA. TRBV21-1 is annotated as a pseudogene. The CDR3 spans 12 residues. The CDR3 DNA sequence: TGTGCCAGCAGCAAAGGCGGCTCACCGTCATACTTC. Protein sequence: CASSKGGSPSYF.

This chain links TRBV11-2 with TRBJ1-2; D perhaps matches TRBD1 (5 bases). V was shortened by 4 bases and J by 4 bases, with 7 bases between the two germline ends. CDR3 size: 12 residues. CDR1 SGHAT and CDR2 FQNNGV come from the germline V gene. Here the CDR3 reads CASSSRGYGYTF. The CDR3 DNA follows: TGTGCCAGCAGCTCAAGGGGCTATGGCTACACCTTC.